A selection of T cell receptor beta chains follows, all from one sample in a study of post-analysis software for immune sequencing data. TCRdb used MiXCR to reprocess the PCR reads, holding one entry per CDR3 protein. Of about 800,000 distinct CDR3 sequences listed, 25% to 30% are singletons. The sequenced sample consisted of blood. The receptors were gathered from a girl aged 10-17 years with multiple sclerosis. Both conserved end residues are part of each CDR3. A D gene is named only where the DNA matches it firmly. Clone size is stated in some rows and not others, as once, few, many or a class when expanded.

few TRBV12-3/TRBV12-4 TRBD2 CASRQTSGGISSYNEQFF
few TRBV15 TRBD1 CATSRGTGQVLDTQYF
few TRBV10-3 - CAISPLGLAVGTDTQYF
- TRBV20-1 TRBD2 CSASHVPGLAGSSYNEQFF
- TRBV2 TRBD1 CASSAGQFVYGYTF
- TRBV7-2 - CASSTTPEAQYF
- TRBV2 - CASSYTNNEQFF
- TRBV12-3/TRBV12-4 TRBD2 CASRILGLAADTQYF
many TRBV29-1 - CSVGGLHEQYF
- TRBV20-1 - CSARDRAKFTGNQPQHF
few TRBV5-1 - CASSLGGTGNWNEQFF
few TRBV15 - CATSRDPRGAGDTQYF
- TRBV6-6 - CASSTIQGRFGYTF
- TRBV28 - CASSSGRWTGELFF
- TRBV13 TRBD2 CASSLGLVAGVADTQYF
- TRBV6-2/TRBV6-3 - CASGGERWTGELFF
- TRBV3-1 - CASSQVHGNEQFF
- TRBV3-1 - CASRGRDPITEQFF
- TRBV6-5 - CASSYSLVLTTEAFF
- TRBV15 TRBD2 CATSRDYPASGNTGELFF
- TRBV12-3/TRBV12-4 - CASSLVGMRGTQYF
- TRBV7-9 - CASSFWIGEEETQYF
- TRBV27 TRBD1 CASSLNYRGDTQYF
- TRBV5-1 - CASSLAQQITYNEQFF
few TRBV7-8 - CASSLEGGFSTDMQYF
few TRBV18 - CASSPVTEQFF
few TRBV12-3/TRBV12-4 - CASRNGGSLGNIQYF
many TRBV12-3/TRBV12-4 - CASRAASGLPYNEQFF
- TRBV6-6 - CASSYSGGLMLSYTF
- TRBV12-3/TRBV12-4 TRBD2 CASSRTSGVLGEKNIQYF
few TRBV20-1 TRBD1 CSGTGQADPWTDTQYF
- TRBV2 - CATDGGSNQPQHF
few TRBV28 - CASSLRVPNTEAFF
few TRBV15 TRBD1 CATSTRTGGKPQHF
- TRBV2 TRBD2 CASSREGSLNEQYF
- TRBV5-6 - CASSLLWLSVGTQGNEQFF
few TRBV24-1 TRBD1 CATSDGTGQETQYF
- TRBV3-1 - CASSPRRVAKNIQFF
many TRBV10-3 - CAISDPRVNSEAFF
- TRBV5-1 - CASSPDVGAGYTF
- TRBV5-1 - CASSLGGLTEAFF
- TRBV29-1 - CSVTGSAWVEQYF
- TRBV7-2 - CANSWTLGGNYGYTF
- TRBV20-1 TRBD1 CSAEDRGSSGNTIYF
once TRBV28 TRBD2 CASSLSPSGNPYEQYF